The clone carrying this T cell receptor beta chain was picked up a small number of times. Its target is not known. The data are from a study of beta chain features in type 1 diabetes. Study conclusions and caveats: Whether HLA type affects TCRB rearrangement stayed undetermined in the present work. Moderate but significant shortening of TCRB CDR3s was recorded in all four CD4+ subsets from Type 1 diabetes patients. Type 1 diabetes patients showed fewer insertions and more deletions at VDJ junctions. Amplification by PCR could prefer shorter templates, with the same effect in patients and controls.

CDR1 and CDR2 (germline): MNHNY, SVGAGI (reference sequence). The CDR3 loop spans 15 amino acids. Trimming left V 0 bases short and J 11 bases short, with 17 bases between. Expressed TCRB transcripts were sequenced after all isolated RNA was converted to cDNA. Profiling relied on immunoSEQ multiplex PCR, and the TCRdb table lists in-frame clones only, not all of them. The sample holds fewer than 450,000 clones, approximately 13% seen once. Blood was drawn once from each donor into heparinised tubes. The draws averaged around 110 mL. Sequenced input: naive CD4+ T cells from blood. This rearrangement joins TRBV6-6 to TRBJ1-5; D gene unclear. The receptor's source is a woman younger than 30 with type 1 diabetes. The CDR3 is CASSYSGGLKKSQHF. The CDR3 DNA sequence: TGTGCCAGCAGTTACTCCGGCGGACTTAAGAAGTCCCAGCATTTT.